The 5 T cell receptor beta chains below were found in one sample sequenced in a study of cytomegalovirus exposure and HLA in healthy donors. PCR used 60 Vbeta primers and 13 Jbeta primers. Sequenced by immunoSEQ multiplex PCR; TCRdb stores in-frame clones only, minus some. The sample holds tens of thousands of clones, 73% seen once. The sequenced sample consisted of PBMCs. Receptors originate from a man aged 50-59 years in good health and CMV-seronegative.

This chain uses TRBV7-8 with TRBJ1-2; a weak D match, TRBD1 (6 bases). The germline CDR1 and CDR2 sequences are SGHVS and FQNEAQ. The CDR3 is 13 amino acids. Trimming left V 0 bases short and J 10 bases short, with 12 bases between. CDR3 DNA sequence: TGTGCCAGCAGCTTAGCGGACAGCTTTATCTACACCTTC. Translation gives CASSLADSFIYTF.

The chain combines TRBV6-6 with TRBJ1-2; the D gene is possibly TRBD1 (6 bases). The ends were cut back, 4 bases at V and 4 bases at J, with 16 bases in the middle. The CDR3 is 15 amino acids. Germline CDR1 reads MNHNY; CDR2 reads SVGAGI (reference sequence). The CDR3 loop reads CASSSDSIMPYGYTF. The CDR3 DNA reads as TGTGCCAGCAGTTCGGACAGCATTATGCCCTATGGCTACACCTTC.

The chain recombines TRBV7-3 with TRBJ2-2, with 7 bases lining up with TRBD2. CDR3 size: 17 residues. The germline V gene encodes CDR1 SGHTA and CDR2 FQGTGA. Unmatched junction bases numbered 16, after V lost 5 bases and J lost 7 bases. As DNA, the CDR3 is TGTGCCAGCAGCCTGCGGACTAGGTCAGCGGTAGGCGGGGAGCTGTTTTTT. Translating gives CASSLRTRSAVGGELFF.

The rearrangement uses TRBV6-1 and TRBJ1-1; tentatively, D is TRBD1 (5 bases). Trimming cost V 5 bases and J 1 base, with 11 bases left between them. Germline V gene sequence: CDR1 MNHNS, CDR2 SASEGT. This CDR3 is 14 amino acids long. The CDR3, as DNA: TGTGCCAGCAGTACCCAAACAGGGAACACTGAAGCTTTCTTT. Translated: CASSTQTGNTEAFF.

V and J are TRBV7-3 and TRBJ1-1, with 8 bases identical to TRBD1. The J segment lost 5 bases and the V segment lost 6 bases, leaving 5 bases of the junction unmatched. Looked up from germline, CDR1 is SGHTA and CDR2 is FQGTGA. The CDR3 runs 13 residues. CDR3 sequence: CASSQGAQTEAFF. In DNA, the CDR3 is TGTGCCAGCAGTCAGGGGGCTCAAACTGAAGCTTTCTTT.